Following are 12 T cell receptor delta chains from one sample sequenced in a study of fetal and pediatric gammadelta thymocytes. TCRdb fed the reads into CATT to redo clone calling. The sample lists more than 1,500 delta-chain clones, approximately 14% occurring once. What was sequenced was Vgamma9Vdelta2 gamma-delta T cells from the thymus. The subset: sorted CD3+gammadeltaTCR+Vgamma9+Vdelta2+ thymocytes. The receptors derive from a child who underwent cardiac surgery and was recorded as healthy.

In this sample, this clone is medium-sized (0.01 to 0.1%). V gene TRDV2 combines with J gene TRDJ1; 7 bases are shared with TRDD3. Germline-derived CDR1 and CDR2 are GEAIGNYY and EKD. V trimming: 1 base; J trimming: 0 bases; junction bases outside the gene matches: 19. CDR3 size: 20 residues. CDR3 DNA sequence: TGTGCCTGTGACACTACTAAAATACTGGGGATCTGGGGACACACCGATAAACTCATCTTT. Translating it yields CACDTTKILGIWGHTDKLIF.

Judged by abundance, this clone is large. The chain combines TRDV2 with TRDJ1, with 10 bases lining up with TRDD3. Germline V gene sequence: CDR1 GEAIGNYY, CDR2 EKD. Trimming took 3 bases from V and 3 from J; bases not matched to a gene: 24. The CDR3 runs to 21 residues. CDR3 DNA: TGTGCCTGTGACCAGAATCTGGGGGATAATAGTGGACACTGGTTCGCCGATAAACTCATCTTT. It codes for CACDQNLGDNSGHWFADKLIF.

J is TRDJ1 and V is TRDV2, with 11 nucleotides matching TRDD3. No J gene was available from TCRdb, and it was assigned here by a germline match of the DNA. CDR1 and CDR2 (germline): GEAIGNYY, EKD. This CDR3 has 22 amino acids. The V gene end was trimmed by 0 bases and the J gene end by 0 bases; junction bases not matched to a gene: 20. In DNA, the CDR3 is TGTGCCTGTGACACCAGGGCCCGGGGGCCTGCTGGGGGATACCCGTACACCGATAAACTCATCTTT. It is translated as CACDTRARGPAGGYPYTDKLIF.

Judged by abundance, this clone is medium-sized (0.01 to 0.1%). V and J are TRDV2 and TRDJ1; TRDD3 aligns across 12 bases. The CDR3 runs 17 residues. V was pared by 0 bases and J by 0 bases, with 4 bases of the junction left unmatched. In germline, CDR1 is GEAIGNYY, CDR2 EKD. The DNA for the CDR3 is TGTGCCTGTGACACCTACTGGGGGATACCTAACACCGATAAACTCATCTTT. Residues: CACDTYWGIPNTDKLIF.

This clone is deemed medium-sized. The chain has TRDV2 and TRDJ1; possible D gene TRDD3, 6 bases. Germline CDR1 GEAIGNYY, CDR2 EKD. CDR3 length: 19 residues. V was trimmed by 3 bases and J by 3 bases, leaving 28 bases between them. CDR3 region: CACDPKNLGINEDADKLIF. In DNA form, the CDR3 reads TGTGCCTGTGACCCAAAGAATTTGGGGATCAACGAGGACGCCGATAAACTCATCTTT.

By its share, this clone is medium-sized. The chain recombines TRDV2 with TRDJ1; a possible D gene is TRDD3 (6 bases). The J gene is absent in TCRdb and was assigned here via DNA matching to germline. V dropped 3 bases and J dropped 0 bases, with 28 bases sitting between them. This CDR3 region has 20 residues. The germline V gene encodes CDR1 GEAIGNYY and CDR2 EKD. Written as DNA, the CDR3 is TGTGCCTGTGACTCCCTGCCTGGGGACAGACTATCCAAGTACACCGATAAACTCATCTTT. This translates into CACDSLPGDRLSKYTDKLIF.

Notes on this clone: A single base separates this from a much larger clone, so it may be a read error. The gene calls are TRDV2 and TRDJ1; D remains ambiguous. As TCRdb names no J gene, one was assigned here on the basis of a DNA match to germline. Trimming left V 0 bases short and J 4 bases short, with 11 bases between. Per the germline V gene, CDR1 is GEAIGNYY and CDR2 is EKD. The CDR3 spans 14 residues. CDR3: CACDTGRYSDKLIF. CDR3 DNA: TGTGCCTGTGACACCGGACGGTACAGCGATAAACTCATCTTT.

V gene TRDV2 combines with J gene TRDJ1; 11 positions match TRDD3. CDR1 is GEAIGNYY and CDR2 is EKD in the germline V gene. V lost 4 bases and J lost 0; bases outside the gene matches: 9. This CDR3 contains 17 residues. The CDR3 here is CACEGPLGDINTDKLIF. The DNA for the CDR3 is TGTGCCTGTGAGGGCCCACTGGGGGATATAAACACCGATAAACTCATCTTT.

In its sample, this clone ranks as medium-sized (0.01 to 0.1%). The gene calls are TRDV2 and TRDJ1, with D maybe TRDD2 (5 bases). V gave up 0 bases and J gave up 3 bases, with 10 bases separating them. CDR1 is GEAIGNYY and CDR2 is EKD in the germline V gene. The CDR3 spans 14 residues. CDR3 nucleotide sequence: TGTGCCTGTGACACCGTCCTAAATTCCGATAAACTCATCTTT. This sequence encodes CACDTVLNSDKLIF.

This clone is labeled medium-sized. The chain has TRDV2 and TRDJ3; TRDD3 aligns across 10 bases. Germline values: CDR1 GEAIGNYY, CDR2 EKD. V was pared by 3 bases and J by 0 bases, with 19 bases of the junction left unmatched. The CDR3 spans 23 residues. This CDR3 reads CACDSPLLGTGGSSSWDTRQMFF. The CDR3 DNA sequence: TGTGCCTGTGACTCCCCGCTCCTCGGAACTGGGGGATCCAGCTCCTGGGACACCCGACAGATGTTTTTC.

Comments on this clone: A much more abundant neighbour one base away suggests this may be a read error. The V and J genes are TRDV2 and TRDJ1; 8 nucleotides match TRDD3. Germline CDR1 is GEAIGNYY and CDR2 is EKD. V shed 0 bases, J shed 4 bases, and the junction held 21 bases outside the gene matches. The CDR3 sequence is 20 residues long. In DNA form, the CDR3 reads TGTGCCTGTGACACCGGGTTTGCGGGGGATATGCAGAGAGGTAACGATAAACTCATCTTT. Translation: CACDTGFAGDMQRGNDKLIF.

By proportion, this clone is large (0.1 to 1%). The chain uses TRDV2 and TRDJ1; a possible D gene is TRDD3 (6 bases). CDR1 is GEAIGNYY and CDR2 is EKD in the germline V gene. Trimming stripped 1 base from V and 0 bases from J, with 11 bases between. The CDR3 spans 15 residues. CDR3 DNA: TGTGCCTGTGACACTTTACTGGGAGACACCGATAAACTCATCTTT. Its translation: CACDTLLGDTDKLIF.